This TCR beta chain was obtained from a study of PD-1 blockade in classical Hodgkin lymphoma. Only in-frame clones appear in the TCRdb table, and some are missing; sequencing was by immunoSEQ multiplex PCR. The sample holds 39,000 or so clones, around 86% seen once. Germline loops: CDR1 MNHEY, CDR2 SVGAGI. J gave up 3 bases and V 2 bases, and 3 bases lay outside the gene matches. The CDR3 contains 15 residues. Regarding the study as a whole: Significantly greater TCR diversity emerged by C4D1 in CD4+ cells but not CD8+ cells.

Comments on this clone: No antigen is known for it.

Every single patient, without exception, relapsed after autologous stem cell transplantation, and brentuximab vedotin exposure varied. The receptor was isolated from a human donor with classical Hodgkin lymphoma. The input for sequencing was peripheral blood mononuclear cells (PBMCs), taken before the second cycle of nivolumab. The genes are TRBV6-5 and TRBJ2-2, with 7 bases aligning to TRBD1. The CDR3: CASSYGQGDTGELFF. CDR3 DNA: TGTGCCAGCAGTTACGGTCAGGGGGACACCGGGGAGCTGTTTTTT.